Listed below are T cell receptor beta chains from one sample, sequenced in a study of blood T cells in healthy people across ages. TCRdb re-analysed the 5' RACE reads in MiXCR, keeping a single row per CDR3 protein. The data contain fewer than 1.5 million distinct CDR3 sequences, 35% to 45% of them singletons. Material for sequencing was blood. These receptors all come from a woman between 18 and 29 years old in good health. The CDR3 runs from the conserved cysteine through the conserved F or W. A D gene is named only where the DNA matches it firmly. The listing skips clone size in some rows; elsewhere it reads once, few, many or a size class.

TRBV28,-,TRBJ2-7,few,TGTGCCAGCAGTCTAATCTACTACGAGCAGTACTTC,CASSLIYYEQYF
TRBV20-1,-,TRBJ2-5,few,TGCAGTGCCCCACCGGGGGAGACCCAGTACTTC,CSAPPGETQYF
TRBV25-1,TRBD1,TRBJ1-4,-,TGTGCCAGCAGCGAATCAGGGACAGGGGGTGAAAAACTGTTTTTT,CASSESGTGGEKLFF
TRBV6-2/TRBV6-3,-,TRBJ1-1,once,TGTGCCAGCAGTTACAAGAACCAGAACACTGAAGCTTTCTTT,CASSYKNQNTEAFF
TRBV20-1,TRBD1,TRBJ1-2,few,TGCAGTGCCCGACAGGGGATTGTTTATGGCTACACCTTC,CSARQGIVYGYTF
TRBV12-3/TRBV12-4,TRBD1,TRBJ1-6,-,TGTGCCAGCAGTCTCTCGACAGGGGGAACTTCACCCCTCCACTTT,CASSLSTGGTSPLHF
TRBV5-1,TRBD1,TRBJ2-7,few,TGCGCCAGCAGCACCGGGACAGGGGTTTATGGGCAGTACTTC,CASSTGTGVYGQYF
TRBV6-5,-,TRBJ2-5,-,TGTGCCAGCAGTTATGGGGGGGGCCGCAATGAGCAGTACTTC,CASSYGGGRNEQYF
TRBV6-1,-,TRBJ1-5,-,TGTGCCAGCAATTCCCTAAACCAGCCCCAGCATTTT,CASNSLNQPQHF
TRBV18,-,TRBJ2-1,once,TGTGCCAGCTCTCTCCCAGGGGAGGGTTCGAATGAGCAGTTCTTC,CASSLPGEGSNEQFF
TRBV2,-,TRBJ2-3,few,TGTGCCACGGCGCCGGAAAGCACAGATACGCAGTATTTT,CATAPESTDTQYF
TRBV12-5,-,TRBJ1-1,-,TGTGCTAGTGGACAGCAGGGGCTTCGAGATACTGAAGCTTTCTTT,CASGQQGLRDTEAFF
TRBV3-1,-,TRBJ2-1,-,TGTGCCAGCAGCCGGAAGCAAGAGACCCAGTTCTTC,CASSRKQETQFF
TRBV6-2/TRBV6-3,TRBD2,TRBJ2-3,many,TGTGCCAGCAGCAGTACTAGCGGGGCCGGTAAGACGCAGTATTTT,CASSSTSGAGKTQYF
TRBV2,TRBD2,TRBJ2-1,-,TGTGCCAGCAGTTTGGGGAGCGGGAGGGCGGCTGAGCAGTTCTTC,CASSLGSGRAAEQFF
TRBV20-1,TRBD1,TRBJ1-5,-,TGCAGTGCCAAGGACAGGGCCCGTGATCAGCCCCAGCATTTT,CSAKDRARDQPQHF
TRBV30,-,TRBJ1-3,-,TGTGCCTGGAGTGTTCGGGGGGCTTCTGGAAACACCATATATTTT,CAWSVRGASGNTIYF
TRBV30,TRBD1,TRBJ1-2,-,TGTGCCTGGAGTGTACGGACAGGGGGCGCAGGCTACACCTTC,CAWSVRTGGAGYTF
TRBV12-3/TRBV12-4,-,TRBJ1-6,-,TGTGCCAGCAGTTTAGCGTACGGGGGTGCATCACCCCTCCACTTT,CASSLAYGGASPLHF
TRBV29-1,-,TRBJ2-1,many,TGCAGCGCTGGGGGGAGTGGGACAGCTTACAATGAGCAGTTCTTC,CSAGGSGTAYNEQFF
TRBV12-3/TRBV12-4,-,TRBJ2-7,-,TGTGCCAGCAGACAAAGCTCCTCGGCTGAGCAGTACTTC,CASRQSSSAEQYF
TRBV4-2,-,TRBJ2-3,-,TGTACCAGCAGCCAAGATTTGGACTACACAGATACGCAGTATTTT,CTSSQDLDYTDTQYF
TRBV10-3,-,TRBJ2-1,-,TGTGCCATCAGTGAGTCGAGGACTAAGGTCCATGAGCAGTTCTTC,CAISESRTKVHEQFF
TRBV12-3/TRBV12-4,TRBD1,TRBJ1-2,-,TGTGCCAGCAGTCGGACAGGAGGGGTAGGTGGCTACACCTTC,CASSRTGGVGGYTF
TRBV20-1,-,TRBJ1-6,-,TGCAGTGCCAGAGCCTCCGACGGGACACCCCTCCACTTT,CSARASDGTPLHF
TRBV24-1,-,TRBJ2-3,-,TGTGCCACCAGTGACATAAGCACAGATACGCAGTATTTT,CATSDISTDTQYF
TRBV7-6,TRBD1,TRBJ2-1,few,TGTGCCAGCAGCTTGGACAGGGGGGGCCTTTCCTCCTACAATGAGCAGTTCTTC,CASSLDRGGLSSYNEQFF
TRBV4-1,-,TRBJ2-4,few,TGCGCCAGCAGCCAAGATCGTGAGGGGGGGGCAAACATTCAGTACTTC,CASSQDREGGANIQYF
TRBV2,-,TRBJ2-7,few,TGTGCCAGCAGTGAATCCAGCAGTGGCTACGAGCAGTACTTC,CASSESSSGYEQYF
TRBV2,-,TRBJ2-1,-,TGTGCCAGCCATTGGGCCGGTAGTGGGGGTGAGCAGTTCTTC,CASHWAGSGGEQFF
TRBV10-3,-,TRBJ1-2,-,TGTGCCATCAGTCCGGACCGCGACTATGGCTACACCTTC,CAISPDRDYGYTF
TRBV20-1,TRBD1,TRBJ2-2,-,TGCAGTGCTGGGAGACAGGGGGGCACCGGGGAGCTGTTTTTT,CSAGRQGGTGELFF
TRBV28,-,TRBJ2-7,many,TGTGCCAGCAGTCCCAGTGCCTACGAGCAGTACTTC,CASSPSAYEQYF
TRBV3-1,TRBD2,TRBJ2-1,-,TGTGCCAGCAGCCCCATCAGTCCCGGGACTAGCCCTGCAAGGTCCTACAATGAGCAGTTCTTC,CASSPISPGTSPARSYNEQFF
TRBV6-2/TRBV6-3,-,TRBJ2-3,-,TGTGCCAGCAGTTACTCGGCAACGGGAGAGCACAGAGACGCGTATTTT,CASSYSATGEHRDAYF
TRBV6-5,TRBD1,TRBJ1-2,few,TGTGCCAGCAGACCCCGGGACAGCAACTATGGCTACACCTTC,CASRPRDSNYGYTF
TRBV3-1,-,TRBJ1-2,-,TGTGCCAGCAGCCAAGAAGGCAGACCCTCGGCTGGCTACACCTTC,CASSQEGRPSAGYTF
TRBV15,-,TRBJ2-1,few,TGTGCCACCAGCAGCTTAACCCCCCCCAAGATATCGAATGAGCAGTTCTTC,CATSSLTPPKISNEQFF
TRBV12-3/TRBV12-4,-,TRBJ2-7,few,TGTGCCAGCAGCCGGGGGCTAGCGGTCTACGAGCAGTACTTC,CASSRGLAVYEQYF
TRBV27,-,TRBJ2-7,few,TGTGCCAGCAGTCCAGCCAGGGAAGAAGGATACAATGAGCAGTACTTC,CASSPAREEGYNEQYF
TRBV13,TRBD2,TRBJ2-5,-,TGTGCCAGCAGCAGAGGGACTAGCGGGGTGGAGACCCAGTACTTC,CASSRGTSGVETQYF
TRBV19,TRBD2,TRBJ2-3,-,TGTGCCAGTAGTCCTGGGACTAGCGACGATACGCAGTATTTT,CASSPGTSDDTQYF
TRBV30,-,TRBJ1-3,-,TGTGCCTGTAGGGACTTCGCCTCTGGAAACACCATATATTTT,CACRDFASGNTIYF
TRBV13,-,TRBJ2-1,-,TGTGCCAGCAGCTTAGGTCTCTCCATAGGGACCCCGGAGTTCTTC,CASSLGLSIGTPEFF
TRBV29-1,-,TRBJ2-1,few,TGCAGCCCCGGAGGTGGCAATGAGCAGTTCTTC,CSPGGGNEQFF